The rows below give T cell receptor beta chains drawn from one sample of a study of cytomegalovirus exposure and HLA in healthy donors. Clones were read by immunoSEQ multiplex PCR, and TCRdb kept only the in-frame ones, dropping some. The sample yields around 160,000 clones, around 75% seen once. Source material: PBMCs. All receptors come from a woman aged 18-29 years in good health and CMV-seronegative. The CDR3 runs from the conserved cysteine through the conserved F or W. A D gene is named only where the DNA matches it firmly. Where a row states a size, it is once, few, many or the class of an expanded clone; other rows omit it.

j_gene: TRBJ1-2; v_gene: TRBV10-3; abundance: .; len: 15; d_gene: .; CDR3nt: TGTGCCATCAGTGCAAACAGGGACGGTCCCTTTGGCTACACCTTC; CDR3aa: CAISANRDGPFGYTF
j_gene: TRBJ1-5; v_gene: TRBV10-3; abundance: .; len: 16; d_gene: .; CDR3nt: TGTGCCATCAGTGATAACCAGGGTGGGGGCAATCAGCCCCAGCATTTT; CDR3aa: CAISDNQGGGNQPQHF
j_gene: TRBJ1-1; v_gene: TRBV2; abundance: .; len: 13; d_gene: TRBD1; CDR3nt: TGTGCCAGCATCAGGGGGCCGTTCACTGAAGCTTTCTTT; CDR3aa: CASIRGPFTEAFF
j_gene: TRBJ1-4; v_gene: TRBV18; abundance: .; len: 17; d_gene: .; CDR3nt: TGTGCCAGCTCACCAACCGGGGAGGGCGCAACTAATGAAAAACTGTTTTTT; CDR3aa: CASSPTGEGATNEKLFF
j_gene: TRBJ1-2; v_gene: TRBV18; abundance: .; len: 14; d_gene: .; CDR3nt: TGTGCCAGCTCACCTCAGGACAGACGATATGGCTACACCTTC; CDR3aa: CASSPQDRRYGYTF
j_gene: TRBJ2-7; v_gene: TRBV2; abundance: .; len: 13; d_gene: TRBD1; CDR3nt: TGTGCCAGCAGTGAAGGGGGACAGGACGAGCAGTACTTC; CDR3aa: CASSEGGQDEQYF
j_gene: TRBJ2-5; v_gene: TRBV7-3; abundance: .; len: 13; d_gene: .; CDR3nt: TGTGCCAGCAGCGAAAATAGGGGGAAGACCCAGTACTTC; CDR3aa: CASSENRGKTQYF
j_gene: TRBJ2-7; v_gene: TRBV9; abundance: .; len: 13; d_gene: .; CDR3nt: TGTGCCAGCAGCGTAGGTAGGGGCCGCGAGCAGTACTTC; CDR3aa: CASSVGRGREQYF
j_gene: TRBJ1-2; v_gene: TRBV2; abundance: .; len: 14; d_gene: .; CDR3nt: TGTGCCAGCAGGAGGGTCTTGGAGGGCTATGGCTACACCTTC; CDR3aa: CASRRVLEGYGYTF
j_gene: TRBJ2-5; v_gene: TRBV19; abundance: .; len: 15; d_gene: .; CDR3nt: TGTGCCAGTAGCCGACTACTCAGGTCCCAAGAGACCCAGTACTTC; CDR3aa: CASSRLLRSQETQYF
j_gene: TRBJ2-3; v_gene: TRBV5-8; abundance: .; len: 15; d_gene: TRBD2; CDR3nt: TGTGCCAGCAGCTTCCTAGCGGGAGGGGAGGATACGCAGTATTTT; CDR3aa: CASSFLAGGEDTQYF
j_gene: TRBJ2-7; v_gene: TRBV7-2; abundance: .; len: 14; d_gene: TRBD1; CDR3nt: TGTGCCAGCAGCATCCCCGGGACAGGGGGCGAGCAGTACTTC; CDR3aa: CASSIPGTGGEQYF
j_gene: TRBJ2-1; v_gene: TRBV2; abundance: .; len: 17; d_gene: TRBD2; CDR3nt: TGTGCCAGCAGTGAAGCTAGCGGGGGGCCCCCAGACAATGAGCAGTTCTTC; CDR3aa: CASSEASGGPPDNEQFF
j_gene: TRBJ2-7; v_gene: TRBV6-5; abundance: .; len: 13; d_gene: .; CDR3nt: TGTGCCAGCAGCTACTCCGGTTCCTACGAGCAGTACTTC; CDR3aa: CASSYSGSYEQYF
j_gene: TRBJ1-2; v_gene: TRBV6-5; abundance: few; len: 15; d_gene: TRBD1; CDR3nt: TGTGCCAGCACGCGCCAGGGGGCCGGGGGTTATGGCTACACCTTC; CDR3aa: CASTRQGAGGYGYTF
j_gene: TRBJ1-5; v_gene: TRBV30; abundance: .; len: 14; d_gene: .; CDR3nt: TGTGCCTGGAGTGTGGGACAAGGCAATCAGCCCCAGCATTTT; CDR3aa: CAWSVGQGNQPQHF
j_gene: TRBJ2-6; v_gene: TRBV27; abundance: .; len: 17; d_gene: .; CDR3nt: TGTGCCAGCAGTAGAAGGACAGTCGACTCTGGGGCCAACGTCCTGACTTTC; CDR3aa: CASSRRTVDSGANVLTF
j_gene: TRBJ2-3; v_gene: TRBV6-6; abundance: few; len: 14; d_gene: .; CDR3nt: TGTGCCAGCTCCAAGGGAGGCGCCACAGATACGCAGTATTTT; CDR3aa: CASSKGGATDTQYF
j_gene: TRBJ2-1; v_gene: TRBV6-5; abundance: .; len: 16; d_gene: .; CDR3nt: TGTGCCAGCAGTTACTCGCTAGGTAGCTCCTACAATGAGCAGTTCTTC; CDR3aa: CASSYSLGSSYNEQFF
j_gene: TRBJ1-2; v_gene: TRBV5-1; abundance: .; len: 13; d_gene: TRBD1; CDR3nt: TGCGCCAGCACCTATGGGACAGGTTATGGCTACACCTTC; CDR3aa: CASTYGTGYGYTF
j_gene: TRBJ1-3; v_gene: TRBV5-6; abundance: few; len: 15; d_gene: .; CDR3nt: TGTGCCAGCAGCGCAACAGGGAGTGCTGGAAACACCATATATTTT; CDR3aa: CASSATGSAGNTIYF
j_gene: TRBJ2-6; v_gene: TRBV15; abundance: once; len: 16; d_gene: .; CDR3nt: TGTGCCACCAGCAGAGATCTCGGCTCTGGGGCCAACGTCCTGACTTTC; CDR3aa: CATSRDLGSGANVLTF
j_gene: TRBJ1-5; v_gene: TRBV28; abundance: .; len: 15; d_gene: TRBD1; CDR3nt: TGTGCCAGCAGATATACAGGGGGACGCAATCAGCCCCAGCATTTT; CDR3aa: CASRYTGGRNQPQHF
j_gene: TRBJ2-1; v_gene: TRBV28; abundance: .; len: 14; d_gene: .; CDR3nt: TGTGCCAGCAGTTTTTCTACTGTGGACAATGAGCAGTTCTTC; CDR3aa: CASSFSTVDNEQFF
j_gene: TRBJ1-2; v_gene: TRBV28; abundance: once; len: 15; d_gene: TRBD1; CDR3nt: TGTGCCAGCAGTTTCCCAGGGGGCATAGACTATGGCTACACCTTC; CDR3aa: CASSFPGGIDYGYTF
j_gene: TRBJ2-7; v_gene: TRBV7-3; abundance: .; len: 13; d_gene: .; CDR3nt: TGTGCCAGCAGCTTGGGGGGGCAATACGAGCAGTACTTC; CDR3aa: CASSLGGQYEQYF
j_gene: TRBJ1-2; v_gene: TRBV7-2; abundance: .; len: 13; d_gene: TRBD1; CDR3nt: TGTGCCAGCAGCACGGGACAGAACTATGGCTACACCTTC; CDR3aa: CASSTGQNYGYTF
j_gene: TRBJ2-1; v_gene: TRBV7-2; abundance: few; len: 13; d_gene: TRBD1; CDR3nt: TGTGCCAGCAGCAACACAGGGGCCAATGAGCAGTTCTTC; CDR3aa: CASSNTGANEQFF
j_gene: TRBJ1-2; v_gene: TRBV5-3; abundance: .; len: 13; d_gene: .; CDR3nt: TGTGCCAGAAGCTTGTGGAGGATGTGTGGCTACACCTTC; CDR3aa: CARSLWRMCGYTF
j_gene: TRBJ2-1; v_gene: TRBV18; abundance: few; len: 15; d_gene: TRBD1; CDR3nt: TGTGCCAGCTCTGGGGGACAGGGGGTTTACAATGAGCAGTTCTTC; CDR3aa: CASSGGQGVYNEQFF
j_gene: TRBJ1-1; v_gene: TRBV11-3; abundance: .; len: 14; d_gene: .; CDR3nt: TGTGCCAGCAGCTTAGCCGGGAGAGGCACTGAAGCTTTCTTT; CDR3aa: CASSLAGRGTEAFF
j_gene: TRBJ2-3; v_gene: TRBV19; abundance: few; len: 15; d_gene: .; CDR3nt: TGTGCCAGCCATCAGAGGGGGACCCCCACAGATACGCAGTATTTT; CDR3aa: CASHQRGTPTDTQYF
j_gene: TRBJ2-6; v_gene: TRBV6-1; abundance: .; len: 20; d_gene: .; CDR3nt: TGTGCCAGCAGTGAAGTTAAGGGGACGGGGGTTCACTCTGGGGCCAACGTCCTGACTTTC; CDR3aa: CASSEVKGTGVHSGANVLTF
j_gene: TRBJ1-2; v_gene: TRBV6-5; abundance: .; len: 13; d_gene: TRBD1; CDR3nt: TGTGCCAGCTTCCAGGGGGCTTACTATGGCTACACCTTC; CDR3aa: CASFQGAYYGYTF
j_gene: TRBJ2-7; v_gene: TRBV7-2; abundance: .; len: 14; d_gene: TRBD1; CDR3nt: TGTGCCAGCAGCTTATGGGCAGGGGGAAACGAGCAGTACTTC; CDR3aa: CASSLWAGGNEQYF
j_gene: TRBJ1-5; v_gene: TRBV27; abundance: .; len: 14; d_gene: TRBD1; CDR3nt: TGTGCCAGCAGTTCAACAGGGGATGGACAGCCCCAGCATTTT; CDR3aa: CASSSTGDGQPQHF
j_gene: TRBJ2-1; v_gene: TRBV27; abundance: .; len: 15; d_gene: TRBD2; CDR3nt: TGTGCCAGCAGTTCGCGACTAGCGGGCAACAATGAGCAGTTCTTC; CDR3aa: CASSSRLAGNNEQFF
j_gene: TRBJ2-5; v_gene: TRBV9; abundance: .; len: 17; d_gene: TRBD2; CDR3nt: TGTGCCAGCAGCGTAGGGGTGACTAGCGGGAAGGGGGAGACCCAGTACTTC; CDR3aa: CASSVGVTSGKGETQYF
j_gene: TRBJ2-3; v_gene: TRBV10-3; abundance: few; len: 17; d_gene: .; CDR3nt: TGTGCCATCAGTGACCCCAAGAGAGGGGGTGGTGCAGATACGCAGTATTTT; CDR3aa: CAISDPKRGGGADTQYF
j_gene: TRBJ1-4; v_gene: TRBV30; abundance: few; len: 13; d_gene: TRBD1; CDR3nt: TGTGCCTGGAACAGGGGGCCCGAGGAAAAACTGTTTTTT; CDR3aa: CAWNRGPEEKLFF
j_gene: TRBJ2-1; v_gene: TRBV27; abundance: .; len: 15; d_gene: .; CDR3nt: TGTGCCAGCAGTTTAGACAGGAGCTCCTACAATGAGCAGTTCTTC; CDR3aa: CASSLDRSSYNEQFF
j_gene: TRBJ2-2; v_gene: TRBV7-2; abundance: .; len: 16; d_gene: TRBD2; CDR3nt: TGTGCCAGCAGCTCTCAAGCGGGAGCGAGCACCGGGGAGCTGTTTTTT; CDR3aa: CASSSQAGASTGELFF
j_gene: TRBJ2-3; v_gene: TRBV9; abundance: .; len: 16; d_gene: TRBD1; CDR3nt: TGTGCCAGCAGCGTTTACAGGGGTGGGTGGACAGATACGCAGTATTTT; CDR3aa: CASSVYRGGWTDTQYF
j_gene: TRBJ2-3; v_gene: TRBV7-6; abundance: few; len: 18; d_gene: TRBD2; CDR3nt: TGTGCCAGCAGCTTATTCGGGACTAGCGGGGGGGCATCAGATACGCAGTATTTT; CDR3aa: CASSLFGTSGGASDTQYF
j_gene: TRBJ1-6; v_gene: TRBV10-3; abundance: .; len: 13; d_gene: .; CDR3nt: TGTGCCATCAGACAAGTCGGAGATTCACCCCTCCACTTT; CDR3aa: CAIRQVGDSPLHF